Listed below are T cell receptor beta chains from one sample, sequenced in a study of blood T cell repertoires in COVID-19. The data were produced by immunoSEQ multiplex PCR, yet TCRdb's version contains in-frame clones alone and is incomplete. The top ten hold around 30% of the sample, which has some 100,000 clones, around four fifths seen once. Sequences were obtained from peripheral blood. Receptor source: an older man with active or convalescent COVID-19. The CDR3 runs from the conserved cysteine through the conserved F or W. D genes are given only for firm matches. A clone size is listed for some rows: how often the clone was seen (once, few, many), or a class if it is expanded.

clone_size d_call j_call v_call cdr3_aa cdr3_nt
- - TRBJ2-3 TRBV6-5 CASRGSGWTQYF TGTGCCAGCAGGGGATCAGGGTGGACGCAGTATTTT
- TRBD2 TRBJ2-1 TRBV7-9 CASSPPSGGKYNEQFF TGTGCCAGCAGCCCCCCCAGCGGGGGGAAGTACAATGAGCAGTTCTTC
- TRBD1 TRBJ2-3 TRBV19 CASKGQPTDTQYF TGTGCCAGTAAGGGACAGCCAACAGATACGCAGTATTTT
- - TRBJ2-2 TRBV7-7 CASSPGYTMELFF TGTGCTAGCAGTCCGGGATACACGATGGAGCTGTTTTTT
- - TRBJ2-5 TRBV19 CASSMAGLPSGETQYF TGTGCCAGTAGTATGGCCGGGCTCCCATCGGGGGAGACCCAGTACTTC
- - TRBJ2-3 TRBV2 CASNPLDKQIDTQYF TGTGCCAGCAACCCTCTCGACAAGCAAATAGATACGCAGTATTTT
once TRBD2 TRBJ2-7 TRBV4-2 CASSQDFESGRVGEQYF TGTGCCAGCAGCCAAGATTTTGAGAGCGGGAGGGTGGGGGAGCAGTACTTC
- - TRBJ1-1 TRBV6-2/TRBV6-3 CASSSGGEAAEAFF TGTGCCAGCAGCTCCGGCGGGGAGGCCGCTGAAGCTTTCTTT
- - TRBJ2-7 TRBV14 CASSQVPGHHEQYF TGTGCCAGCAGCCAAGTCCCAGGGCACCACGAGCAGTACTTC
- TRBD1 TRBJ1-2 TRBV24-1 CATSDTDRGGYTF TGTGCCACCAGTGATACAGACAGGGGCGGTTACACCTTC
- TRBD2 TRBJ2-1 TRBV24-1 CATSDLGGLAGHNEQFF TGTGCCACCAGTGATTTGGGAGGACTAGCGGGCCACAATGAGCAGTTCTTC
- - TRBJ2-1 TRBV5-8 CASSSGFGPRGRGSYNEQFF TGTGCCAGCAGCTCCGGCTTTGGGCCTCGGGGGAGAGGGTCCTACAATGAGCAGTTCTTC
- TRBD1 TRBJ1-2 TRBV5-1 CASGQGQGVGYTF TGCGCCAGCGGCCAGGGACAGGGAGTTGGCTACACCTTC
- - TRBJ2-1 TRBV6-6 CASLFPKGADNEQFF TGTGCCAGCCTTTTCCCGAAAGGAGCAGACAATGAGCAGTTCTTC
- TRBD1 TRBJ1-2 TRBV5-4 CASSLTGTDYGYTF TGTGCCAGCAGCTTGACCGGGACAGACTATGGCTACACCTTC
- - TRBJ2-7 TRBV28 CASSLRQGSPHEQYF TGTGCCAGCAGTTTAAGGCAGGGCTCCCCCCACGAGCAGTACTTC
- TRBD1 TRBJ1-1 TRBV10-3 CAISDLGQGETEAFF TGTGCCATCAGTGACCTAGGGCAGGGGGAGACTGAAGCTTTCTTT
- - TRBJ2-1 TRBV7-2 CASSLTSSYNEQFF TGTGCCAGCAGCTTAACTAGTAGCTACAATGAGCAGTTCTTC
- TRBD1 TRBJ1-6 TRBV6-5 CASSYSRTGQNSPLHF TGTGCCAGCAGTTACTCCAGGACAGGGCAAAACTCACCCCTCCACTTT
few - TRBJ1-3 TRBV4-2 CASSQETGGRGLLQGGNTIYF TGTGCCAGCAGCCAAGAGACTGGGGGCAGGGGCTTACTTCAGGGAGGAAACACCATATATTTT
- TRBD2 TRBJ2-1 TRBV9 CASSEKLTSGRAPNEQFF TGTGCCAGCAGCGAGAAGTTGACTAGCGGGAGGGCACCGAATGAGCAGTTCTTC
- TRBD2 TRBJ2-5 TRBV5-1 CASSLEGGRAVETQYF TGCGCCAGCAGCTTGGAAGGCGGGAGGGCCGTGGAGACCCAGTACTTC
- - TRBJ2-4 TRBV27 CASSPNGGAKNIQYF TGTGCCAGCAGCCCTAACGGGGGTGCCAAAAACATTCAGTACTTC
once TRBD1 TRBJ1-1 TRBV18 CASSPGQGGTEAFF TGTGCCAGCTCACCCGGACAGGGAGGGACTGAAGCTTTCTTT
- - TRBJ2-5 TRBV19 CASSTGAKQETQYF TGTGCCAGTAGTACAGGGGCTAAACAAGAGACCCAGTACTTC
many - TRBJ2-7 TRBV2 CASTGTYEQYF TGTGCCAGCACGGGGACCTACGAGCAGTACTTC
- - TRBJ1-2 TRBV12-3/TRBV12-4 CASSLGRGNGYTF TGTGCCAGCAGTTTAGGGCGGGGGAATGGCTACACCTTC
- - TRBJ1-1 TRBV27 CASSLRQTGFDTEAFF TGTGCCAGCAGTCTGCGACAAACAGGGTTTGACACTGAAGCTTTCTTT
- TRBD2 TRBJ2-3 TRBV7-8 CASSSGTSGGAGDTQYF TGTGCCAGCAGCTCCGGGACTAGCGGGGGGGCCGGAGATACGCAGTATTTT
- - TRBJ2-5 TRBV3-1/TRBV3-2 CASSSLEGKVTQYF TGTGCCAGCAGCTCCCTGGAGGGGAAGGTGACCCAGTACTTC
- - TRBJ1-2 TRBV5-6 CASKSGLGRNYGYTF TGTGCCAGCAAGAGCGGCCTCGGCAGAAACTATGGCTACACCTTC
- - TRBJ1-4 TRBV2 CASSPRGVGEKLFF TGTGCCAGCAGCCCCAGGGGTGTAGGAGAAAAACTGTTTTTT
- TRBD1 TRBJ1-1 TRBV3-1/TRBV3-2 CASSQAGGTNEAFF TGTGCCAGCAGCCAGGCAGGGGGCACTAATGAAGCTTTCTTT
- - TRBJ1-6 TRBV19 CASKERPPNSPLHF TGTGCCAGTAAGGAGCGGCCCCCGAATTCACCCCTCCACTTT
- TRBD1 TRBJ2-7 TRBV6-6 CASSYSPGQGADEQYF TGTGCCAGCAGTTACTCACCGGGACAGGGGGCGGATGAGCAGTACTTC
once - TRBJ1-1 TRBV2 CASSEASRGSTEAFF TGTGCCAGCAGTGAAGCCTCCCGGGGGAGCACTGAAGCTTTCTTT
- TRBD1 TRBJ1-1 TRBV27 CASRTGTGGLNTEAFF TGTGCCAGCAGAACCGGGACAGGGGGCTTGAACACTGAAGCTTTCTTT
- TRBD1 TRBJ2-7 TRBV2 CASSEVNGTAPYEQYF TGTGCCAGCAGTGAAGTAAACGGGACAGCCCCCTACGAGCAGTACTTC
- TRBD1 TRBJ1-1 TRBV19 CASSMGTGGRAEAFF TGTGCCAGTAGTATGGGGACAGGGGGTAGAGCTGAAGCTTTCTTT
- - TRBJ1-2 TRBV5-4 CASSVDRTLYGYTF TGTGCCAGCAGCGTCGATAGAACCCTCTATGGCTACACCTTC
- - TRBJ1-1 TRBV11-2 CASSRVSKDTEAFF TGTGCCAGCAGCCGGGTTTCTAAGGACACTGAAGCTTTCTTT
- TRBD2 TRBJ2-1 TRBV5-1 CASSLGLAGGHNEQFF TGCGCCAGCAGCCTAGGTCTAGCGGGAGGTCACAATGAGCAGTTCTTC
few - TRBJ2-1 TRBV7-9 CASSFGINEQFF TGTGCCAGCAGCTTCGGGATCAATGAGCAGTTCTTC
once TRBD2 TRBJ2-2 TRBV19 CASSIIGIGASGSGSGELFF TGTGCCAGTAGTATAATCGGGATCGGGGCTAGCGGGAGCGGTTCCGGGGAGCTGTTTTTT
- - TRBJ2-7 TRBV6-4 CASKTAGDHEQYF TGTGCCAGCAAGACGGCAGGGGACCACGAGCAGTACTTC
- - TRBJ1-3 TRBV6-5 CASREANPGNTIYF TGTGCCAGCAGGGAGGCGAACCCGGGAAACACCATATATTTT
few - TRBJ2-3 TRBV23-1 CASSQSSGSTDTQYF TGCGCCAGCAGTCAATCGTCAGGGAGCACAGATACGCAGTATTTT
- - TRBJ1-1 TRBV5-1 CASSLGPGWQNAEAFF TGCGCCAGCAGCTTGGGCCCGGGATGGCAAAACGCTGAAGCTTTCTTT
- TRBD2 TRBJ2-2 TRBV5-1 CASSGTSDPGTGELFF TGCGCCAGCAGCGGTACTAGCGACCCGGGAACCGGGGAGCTGTTTTTT
- - TRBJ1-2 TRBV9 CASSVSDNPNYGYTF TGTGCCAGCAGCGTATCCGACAACCCTAACTATGGCTACACCTTC
- - TRBJ2-6 TRBV3-1/TRBV3-2 CASSQAGNPANVLTF TGTGCCAGCAGCCAAGCGGGAAATCCGGCCAACGTCCTGACTTTC
- TRBD2 TRBJ2-1 TRBV7-2 CASSPYAGTRGNEQFF TGTGCCAGCAGTCCCTACGCCGGGACTAGGGGCAATGAGCAGTTCTTC
- TRBD2 TRBJ2-3 TRBV6-1 CASSGLAGGTGDTQYF TGTGCCAGCAGTGGACTAGCGGGGGGTACGGGCGATACGCAGTATTTT
- - TRBJ2-7 TRBV4-3 CASSQDSAYEQYF TGCGCCAGCAGCCAGGATAGCGCCTACGAGCAGTACTTC
- - TRBJ2-2 TRBV11-2 CASRVAQLPNTGELFF TGTGCCAGCAGAGTTGCCCAGTTGCCGAACACCGGGGAGCTGTTTTTT
- - TRBJ2-7 TRBV11-3 CASSKEGAAYEQYF TGTGCCAGCAGCAAAGAAGGGGCAGCCTACGAGCAGTACTTC
- TRBD1 TRBJ1-1 TRBV6-5 CASRPGDRGTEAFF TGTGCCAGCAGACCGGGGGACAGGGGGACTGAAGCTTTCTTT